This T cell receptor beta chain comes out of a study of spatial heterogeneity in lung cancer. This clonotype was picked up a small number of times. Each TCR cDNA molecule carried a unique molecular identifier. Via MiXCR, TCRdb re-called the 5' RACE reads, giving one row per CDR3 protein. The top ten hold less than 60% of the sample, which has around 1,500 distinct CDR3 sequences, about 28% seen once. Time point specified: sample taken at primary tumor resection. Whole RNA, isolated from tumor, nontumor lung or frozen PBMC, was sequenced without prior sorting. The sequence was collected from a male donor with early-stage non-small cell lung cancer. This sample comprised PBMCs, obtained at surgery.

The CDR3 here is CSASLLREGTDTQYF. The CDR3 DNA follows: TGCAGTGCTAGTTTGCTGCGGGAGGGCACAGATACGCAGTATTTT. The chain couples TRBV20-1 to TRBJ2-3; 8 bases map to TRBD2. The CDR3 length is 15 residues. The V segment lost 3 bases and the J segment 1 base; nucleotides outside the gene matches: 6. Germline CDR1 reads DFQATT; CDR2 reads SNEGSKA (reference sequence).